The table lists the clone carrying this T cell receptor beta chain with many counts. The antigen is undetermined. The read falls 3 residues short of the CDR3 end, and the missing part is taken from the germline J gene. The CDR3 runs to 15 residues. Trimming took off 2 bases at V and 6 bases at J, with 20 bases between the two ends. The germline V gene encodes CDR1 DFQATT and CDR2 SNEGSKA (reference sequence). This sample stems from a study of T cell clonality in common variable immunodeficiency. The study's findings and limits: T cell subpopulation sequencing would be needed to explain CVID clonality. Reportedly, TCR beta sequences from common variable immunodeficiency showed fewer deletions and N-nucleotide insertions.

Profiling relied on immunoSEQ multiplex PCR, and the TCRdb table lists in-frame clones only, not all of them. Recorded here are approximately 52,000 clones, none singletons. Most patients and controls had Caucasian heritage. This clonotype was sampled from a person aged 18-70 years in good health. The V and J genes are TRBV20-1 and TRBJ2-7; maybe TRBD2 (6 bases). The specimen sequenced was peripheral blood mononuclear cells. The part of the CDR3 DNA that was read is TGCAGTGCTAGACCCCAGGGACTCCGCGGCATCGAG. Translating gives CSARPQGLRGIE. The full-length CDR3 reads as CSARPQGLRGIEQYF.